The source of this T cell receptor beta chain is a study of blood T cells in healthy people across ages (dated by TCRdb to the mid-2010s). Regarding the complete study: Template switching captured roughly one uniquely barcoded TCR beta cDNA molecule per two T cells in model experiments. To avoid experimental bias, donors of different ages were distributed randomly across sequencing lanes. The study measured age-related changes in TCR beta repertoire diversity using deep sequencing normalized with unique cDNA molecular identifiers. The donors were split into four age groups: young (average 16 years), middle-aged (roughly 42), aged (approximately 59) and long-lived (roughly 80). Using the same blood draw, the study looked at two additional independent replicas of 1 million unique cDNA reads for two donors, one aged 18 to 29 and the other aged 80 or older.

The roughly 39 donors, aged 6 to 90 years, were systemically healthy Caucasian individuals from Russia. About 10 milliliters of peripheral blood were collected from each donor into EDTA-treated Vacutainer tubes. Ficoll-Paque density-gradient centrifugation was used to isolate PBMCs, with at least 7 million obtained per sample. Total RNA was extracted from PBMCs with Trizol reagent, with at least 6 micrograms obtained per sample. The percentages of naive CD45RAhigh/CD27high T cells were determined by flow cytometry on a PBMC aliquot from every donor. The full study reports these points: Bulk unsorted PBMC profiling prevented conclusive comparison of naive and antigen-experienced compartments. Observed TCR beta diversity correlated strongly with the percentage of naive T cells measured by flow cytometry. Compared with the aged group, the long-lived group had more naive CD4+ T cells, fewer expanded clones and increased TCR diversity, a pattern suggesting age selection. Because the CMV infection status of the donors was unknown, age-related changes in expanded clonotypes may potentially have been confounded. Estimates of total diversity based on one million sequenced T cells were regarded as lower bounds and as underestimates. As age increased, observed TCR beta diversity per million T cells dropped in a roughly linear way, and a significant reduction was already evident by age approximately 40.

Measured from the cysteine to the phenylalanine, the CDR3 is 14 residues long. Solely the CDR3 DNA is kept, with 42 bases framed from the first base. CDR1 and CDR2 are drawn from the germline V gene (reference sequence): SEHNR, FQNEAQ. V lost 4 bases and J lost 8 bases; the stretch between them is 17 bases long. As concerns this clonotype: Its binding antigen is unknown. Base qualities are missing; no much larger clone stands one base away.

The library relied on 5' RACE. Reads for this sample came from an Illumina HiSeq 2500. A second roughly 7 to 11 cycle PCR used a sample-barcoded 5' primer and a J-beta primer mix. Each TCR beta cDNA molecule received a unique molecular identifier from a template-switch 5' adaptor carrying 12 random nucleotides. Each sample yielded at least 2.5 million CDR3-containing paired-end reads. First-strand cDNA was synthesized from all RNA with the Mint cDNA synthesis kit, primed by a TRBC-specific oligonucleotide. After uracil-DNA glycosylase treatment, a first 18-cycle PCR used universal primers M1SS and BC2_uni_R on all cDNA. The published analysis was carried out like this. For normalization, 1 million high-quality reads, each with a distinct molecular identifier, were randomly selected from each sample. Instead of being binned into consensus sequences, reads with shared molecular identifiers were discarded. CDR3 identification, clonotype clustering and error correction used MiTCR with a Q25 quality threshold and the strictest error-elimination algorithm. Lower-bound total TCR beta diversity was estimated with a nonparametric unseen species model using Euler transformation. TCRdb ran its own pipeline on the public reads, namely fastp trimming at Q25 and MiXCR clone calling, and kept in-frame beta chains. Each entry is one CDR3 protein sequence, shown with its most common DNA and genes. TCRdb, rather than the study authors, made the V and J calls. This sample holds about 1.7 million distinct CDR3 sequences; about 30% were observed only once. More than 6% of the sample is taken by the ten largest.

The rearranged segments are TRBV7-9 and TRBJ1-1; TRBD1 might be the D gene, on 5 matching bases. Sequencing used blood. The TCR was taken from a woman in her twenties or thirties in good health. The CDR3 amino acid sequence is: CASSWPDSTGEAFF. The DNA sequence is TGTGCCAGCAGCTGGCCCGACAGTACTGGAGAAGCTTTCTTT.